A selection of T cell receptor beta chains follows, all from one sample in a study of T cells in Graves' hyperthyroidism and ophthalmopathy. Each CDR3 protein gets one entry after TCRdb re-called the multiplex PCR reads with MiXCR. The table has hundreds of thousands of distinct CDR3 sequences, about 17% seen once. The sequenced material came from blood. The source is a woman in her twenties or thirties with Graves' hyperthyroidism. CDR3s include the opening cysteine and the closing phenylalanine or tryptophan. Fields, in order: clone size, D gene, J gene, V gene, CDR3 DNA, CDR3 protein. D genes are given only for firm matches. Not every row has a clone size; where given, it reads once, few, many or a size class.

few,TRBD2,TRBJ2-1,TRBV29-1,TGCAGCGTTGTGGGGACTAGCGTCGGGAATGAGCAGTTCTTC,CSVVGTSVGNEQFF
many,TRBD2,TRBJ2-1,TRBV30,TGTGCCTGGGTCAGGACTAGCGGAGACAATGAGCAGTTCTTC,CAWVRTSGDNEQFF
.,.,TRBJ2-1,TRBV11-2,TGTGCCAGCAGTGATTCAATGAGGGTCTACAATGAGCAGTTCTTC,CASSDSMRVYNEQFF
.,.,TRBJ2-4,TRBV7-9,TGTGCCAGCAGCTTTGAGGGACTAGCCAAAAACATTCAGTACTTC,CASSFEGLAKNIQYF
many,.,TRBJ1-1,TRBV15,TGTGCCACCAGCATCCGTAGGGGGACTGAAGCTTTCTTT,CATSIRRGTEAFF
.,TRBD2,TRBJ2-2,TRBV9,TGTGCCAGCAGCGCGGGGGGAGGGGACACCGGGGAGCTGTTTTTT,CASSAGGGDTGELFF
many,.,TRBJ2-3,TRBV5-1,TGCGCCAGCAGCTTGGGGGAAATCTCCACAGATACGCAGTATTTT,CASSLGEISTDTQYF
once,.,TRBJ1-5,TRBV6-1,TGTGCCAGCAGTGCTAGGCAGGCTGGCAATCAGCCCCAGCATTTT,CASSARQAGNQPQHF
many,.,TRBJ1-1,TRBV20-1,TGCAGTGCTAGTAGCAGGGGAGAGGGAACTGAAGCTTTCTTT,CSASSRGEGTEAFF
.,.,TRBJ1-1,TRBV7-9,TGTGCCAGCACCCGGGGGGGGTACACTGAAGCTTTCTTT,CASTRGGYTEAFF